The present TCR beta chain was sequenced within a study of blood T cells in healthy people across ages. To note about this clonotype: The antigen is unknown.

A J-beta primer mix and a sample-barcoded 5' primer were used in a second PCR of about 7 to 12 cycles. TCRdb reprocessed the 5' RACE reads via MiXCR and lists one record per CDR3 protein. The sample consists of around 800,000 distinct CDR3 sequences, approximately 55% of them appearing once. Ranging in age from about 6 to 90, the donors were healthy Caucasian individuals from Russia. Looked up from germline, CDR1 is MNHEY and CDR2 is SVGEGT. Trimming cost V 2 bases and J 7 bases, with 9 bases left between them. The CDR3 consists of 13 residues. Findings and caveats of the study: No one knew whether donors had CMV, which possibly confounded expanded clonotype changes. Older individuals had lower TCR beta diversity per million T cells (the decline was roughly linear).

This receptor was taken from a man older than 75 in good health. The sequencing input was blood. The chain has TRBV6-2 or TRBV6-3 and TRBJ2-1; D may be TRBD1 (6 bases). The CDR3 DNA reads as TGTGCCAGCAGTTACCGAACAGGGAATGAGCAGTTCTTC. It encodes CASSYRTGNEQFF.